These 32 T cell receptor beta chains were all obtained from the same sample, sequenced in a study of blood T cell repertoires in COVID-19. Repertoires were generated with immunoSEQ multiplex PCR, while TCRdb's copy carries only in-frame clones and drops some. This table has approximately 300,000 clones, approximately 92% appearing once. The specimen was PBMCs or T cells enriched from blood (not recorded which). Receptors were obtained from a woman aged 25 to 39 who had recovered from COVID-19.

This clone was recorded only once. The junction shows a germline mismatch at one end, possibly a read error. This rearrangement joins TRBV20-1 to TRBJ1-4; D remains unclear. The CDR3 length is 11 residues. Germline CDR1 and CDR2: DFQATT and SNEGSKA (reference sequence). CDR3 region: CSVGDNEKLFF. DNA for the CDR3: TGCAGTGTCGGGGATAATGAGAAACTGTTTTTT.

This clone was detected only once. The chain combines TRBV30 with TRBJ1-2, with no clear D. CDR1 is GTSNPN and CDR2 is SVGIG in the germline V gene (reference sequence). The length of the CDR3 is 15 residues. V was clipped by 0 bases and J by 3 bases, with 14 bases between them. This CDR3 reads CAWSVETGAYYGYTF. In nucleotides, the CDR3 is TGTGCCTGGAGTGTTGAGACTGGAGCTTACTATGGCTACACCTTC. Drawing the rest from reference TRBV30 and TRBJ1-2, the complete variable domain is SQTIHQWPATLVQPVGSPLSLECTVEGTSNPNLYWYRQAAGRGLQLLFYSVGIGQISSEVPQNLSASRPQDRQFILSSKKLLLSDSGFYLCAWSVETGAYYGYTFGSGTRLTVV.

The gene calls are TRBV28 and TRBJ2-1, with D possibly matching TRBD1 (5 bases). Trimming shortened V by 8 bases and J by 0 bases, and 14 bases separated the two germline ends. This CDR3 comprises 15 residues. Per germline, CDR1 MDHEN and CDR2 SYDVKM. The CDR3 loop is CASLGQESSYNEQFF. The DNA of the CDR3 is TGTGCCAGCCTGGGGCAGGAGAGCTCCTACAATGAGCAGTTCTTC.

V usage is TRBV30 and J usage is TRBJ1-6; 7 bases are a match to TRBD1. Germline V gene data show CDR1 as GTSNPN and CDR2 as SVGIG (reference sequence). The CDR3 spans 15 residues. V trimming: 0 bases; J trimming: 4 bases; junction bases outside the gene matches: 3. The CDR3 nucleotides read TGTGCCTGGAGTGTAGGGACAGCATATAATTCACCCCTCCACTTT. It specifies CAWSVGTAYNSPLHF.

The chain employs TRBV7-3 and TRBJ2-2, with 12 bases aligning to TRBD2. CDR3 size: 15 residues. Unmatched junction bases numbered 2, after V lost 4 bases and J lost 5 bases. Germline CDR1 SGHTA, CDR2 FQGTGA. The CDR3 sequence: CASSSGLAGTGELFF. The DNA for the CDR3 is TGTGCCAGCAGCTCCGGACTAGCGGGGACCGGGGAGCTGTTTTTT.

About this clone: Mismatch with germline at one junction end may stem from a read error. The chain is built from TRBV29-1 and TRBJ2-7; 12 positions agree with TRBD1. Per germline, CDR1 SQVTM and CDR2 ANQGSEA. This CDR3 is built from 16 residues. The CDR3 here is CSAELPGQGASYEQYF. CDR3 in DNA: TGCAGCGCTGAACTCCCGGGACAGGGGGCCTCCTACGAGCAGTACTTC.

The chain recombines TRBV4-3 with TRBJ1-6, with D maybe TRBD1 (6 bases). Germline V gene data show CDR1 as LGHNA and CDR2 as YSLEER. V was trimmed by 1 base and J by 5 bases, leaving 9 bases between them. The CDR3 runs 15 residues. In nucleotides, the CDR3 is TGCGCCAGCAGCCAAGGGACAGTTAATAATTCACCCCTCCACTTT. Translated: CASSQGTVNNSPLHF.

V is TRBV12-3 or TRBV12-4 and J is TRBJ2-7; no clear D gene. Trimming shortened V by 5 bases and J by 1 base, and 6 bases separated the two germline ends. There are 12 residues in the CDR3. CDR3 in amino acids: CASSVSSYEQYF. The DNA of the CDR3 is TGTGCCAGCAGTGTGTCGTCCTACGAGCAGTACTTC.

This chain joins TRBV24-1 and TRBJ2-1; 7 bases line up with TRBD1. The V segment lost 3 bases and the J segment 5 bases; nucleotides outside the gene matches: 9. In germline, CDR1 is KGHDR, CDR2 SFDVKD. This CDR3 has 16 residues. CDR3 in amino acids: CATSDPARTGHNEQFF. The CDR3 DNA follows: TGTGCCACCAGTGATCCTGCCAGGACAGGTCACAATGAGCAGTTCTTC.

This clone was recorded once. The chain links TRBV4-1 to TRBJ2-7; TRBD1 matches 9 bases. V shed 1 base, J shed 5 bases, and the junction held 6 bases outside the gene matches. The CDR3 has 15 residues. Per germline, CDR1 MGHRA and CDR2 YSYEKL. The chain's CDR3 is CASSQVTGQGHEQYF. The CDR3 nucleotides read TGCGCCAGCAGCCAAGTAACAGGACAGGGGCACGAGCAGTACTTC.

The chain combines TRBV20-1 with TRBJ1-2; tentatively, D is TRBD1 (5 bases). The V gene's germline CDR1 is DFQATT and CDR2 SNEGSKA (reference sequence). The V and J ends lost 6 bases and 6 bases respectively, with 11 bases between them. CDR3 size: 11 residues. CDR3 in DNA: TGCAGTGCGCCCCGGGGGGATGGCTACACCTTC. Residues: CSAPRGDGYTF.

V and J are TRBV6-5 and TRBJ1-2, with 8 positions matching TRBD1. The CDR3 is made up of 13 amino acids. Germline V gives CDR1 MNHEY, CDR2 SVGAGI. Trimming removed 7 bases from V and 8 bases from J; junction bases left unmatched: 9. CDR3 residues: CASTQDREGGYTF. The DNA for the CDR3 is TGTGCCAGCACCCAGGACAGGGAAGGCGGCTACACCTTC.

This clone was observed once. The V call is TRBV28, the J call TRBJ1-4; 9 bases are a match to TRBD1. J lost 4 bases, V lost 6 bases, and 12 bases had no gene match. Per germline, CDR1 MDHEN and CDR2 SYDVKM. This CDR3 has 17 residues. This CDR3 is CASRPSGQGAFNEKLFF. CDR3 DNA: TGTGCCAGCAGACCGTCGGGACAGGGAGCGTTTAATGAAAAACTGTTTTTT.

The rearrangement links TRBV11-2 to TRBJ2-7, with D unclear. The length of the CDR3 is 15 residues. With 7 bases removed from V and 2 bases from J, the gap between germline ends came to 18 bases. Germline-derived CDR1 and CDR2 are SGHAT and FQNNGV. In DNA, the CDR3 is TGTGCCAGCACGCCAGACCCGACACCAACCTACGAGCAGTACTTC. This gives the protein CASTPDPTPTYEQYF.

The chain carries TRBV28 and TRBJ1-5; 7 positions match TRBD1. From germline, CDR1 is MDHEN and CDR2 SYDVKM. J gave up 0 bases and V 5 bases, and 7 bases lay outside the gene matches. The CDR3 is 16 amino acids. Written as DNA, the CDR3 is TGTGCCAGCAGTACCCGCCCAGGGGGTAGCAATCAGCCCCAGCATTTT. This gives the protein CASSTRPGGSNQPQHF.

The rearrangement uses TRBV4-3 and TRBJ2-4; the D gene is possibly TRBD1 (6 bases). Trimming left V 1 base short and J 0 bases short, with 10 bases between. The germline CDR1 and CDR2 sequences are LGHNA and YSLEER. The CDR3 has 16 amino acids. DNA of the CDR3: TGCGCCAGCAGCCAAGGAACAGGGCTAGCCAAAAACATTCAGTACTTC. Its translation: CASSQGTGLAKNIQYF.

The V and J genes are TRBV19 and TRBJ1-2; no firm D call. The germline V gene encodes CDR1 LNHDA and CDR2 SQIVND (reference sequence). The germline V and J ends were trimmed by 7 bases and 3 bases, with 9 bases remaining between them. The CDR3 has 12 amino acids. CDR3 amino acids: CASTDFYYGYTF. CDR3 bases: TGTGCCAGTACGGACTTTTACTATGGCTACACCTTC.

Here the CDR3 reads CASSYTGLDNSPLHF. The CDR3 coding sequence is TGTGCCAGCAGTTATACAGGGTTGGATAATTCACCCCTCCACTTT. The chain links TRBV27 to TRBJ1-6; D is possibly TRBD1 (6 bases). The germline CDR1 and CDR2 sequences are MNHEY and SMNVEV (reference sequence). The CDR3 covers 15 residues. Trimming pared 4 bases from V and 5 bases from J, leaving 12 bases between.

The V and J genes are TRBV9 and TRBJ2-7, with 9 bases identical to TRBD2. CDR3 size: 17 residues. J lost 7 bases, V lost 3 bases, and 17 bases had no gene match. Germline assignment: CDR1 SGDLS and CDR2 YYNGEE. This CDR3 is CASSARLSQREVREQYF. Written as DNA, the CDR3 is TGTGCCAGCAGCGCCAGATTAAGCCAGCGGGAGGTGAGGGAGCAGTACTTC.

The V and J genes are TRBV5-1 and TRBJ2-3; 7 bases fit TRBD2. Germline loops: CDR1 SGHRS, CDR2 YFSETQ. The CDR3 sequence is 14 residues long. The J segment lost 1 base and the V segment lost 4 bases, leaving 3 bases of the junction unmatched. CDR3 in DNA: TGCGCCAGCAGCCAAAGCGGGGGCACAGATACGCAGTATTTT. Its translation: CASSQSGGTDTQYF.

The V call is TRBV12-3 or TRBV12-4, the J call TRBJ2-7; possible D gene TRBD2, 6 bases. V was clipped by 4 bases and J by 2 bases, with 9 bases between them. This CDR3 is 13 amino acids long. The CDR3 reads CASSWGEPYEQYF. The DNA for the CDR3 is TGTGCCAGCAGTTGGGGGGAGCCCTACGAGCAGTACTTC.

The chain links TRBV7-3 to TRBJ2-1; TRBD2 aligns across 11 bases. In germline, CDR1 is SGHTA, CDR2 FQGTGA. J lost 13 bases, V lost 6 bases, and 20 bases had no gene match. CDR3 length: 17 residues. CDR3 nucleotides: TGTGCCAGCAGTCCTGGGACCGGGACTAGCGGTCTCAAAAGTCAGTTCTTC. It is translated as CASSPGTGTSGLKSQFF.

This chain joins TRBV18 and TRBJ1-1, with no clear D. CDR1 is KGHSH and CDR2 is LQKENI in the germline V gene. Trimming stripped 1 base from V and 1 base from J, with 13 bases between. This CDR3 is 16 amino acids long. In DNA, the CDR3 is TGTGCCAGCTCACCACGGAGGAGTGGAGAGAACACTGAAGCTTTCTTT. It encodes CASSPRRSGENTEAFF.

The count of this clone is one. The rearrangement uses TRBV21-1 and TRBJ2-5; the DNA was not compared with TRBD2, the D call given in the table. TRBV21-1 is a listed pseudogene. The CDR3 has 20 amino acids. CDR3 in DNA: TGTGCCAGCAGCAAGGCCCCCCGGACTAGCGGGAGCGAGGGGCAAGAGACCCAGTACTTC. Its translation: CASSKAPRTSGSEGQETQYF.

DNA for the CDR3: TGTGCCAGCAGCTTAGGGAGTAGTGACACTGAAGCTTTCTTT. Protein product: CASSLGSSDTEAFF. V is TRBV7-3 and J is TRBJ1-1; D gene ambiguous. Germline values: CDR1 SGHTA, CDR2 FQGTGA. Deletions cut 2 bases from V and 3 bases from J, with 10 bases between. The CDR3 is 14 amino acids.

The CDR3 region is CASHNDGTSSNEQFF. CDR3 sequence (DNA): TGTGCCAGCCATAACGACGGGACTAGTAGCAATGAGCAGTTCTTC. V is TRBV27 and J is TRBJ2-1; 8 nucleotides agree with TRBD2. The CDR3 has 15 residues. CDR1 MNHEY and CDR2 SMNVEV come from the germline V gene (reference sequence). V lost 8 bases and J lost 6; bases outside the gene matches: 12.

The rearrangement links TRBV5-1 to TRBJ1-1; a weak D match, TRBD1 (5 bases). The V end was cut by 0 bases, the J end by 1 base, with 7 bases between. CDR3 size: 14 residues. The germline V gene has CDR1 SGHRS and CDR2 YFSETQ. CDR3 coding DNA: TGCGCCAGCAGCTTGGGCGGGGGGAACACTGAAGCTTTCTTT. It is translated as CASSLGGGNTEAFF.

This chain connects TRBV2 to TRBJ2-5, with D perhaps matching TRBD2 (5 bases). Germline lookup yields CDR1 SNHLY and CDR2 FYNNEI. Trimming pared 6 bases from V and 5 bases from J, leaving 16 bases between. The length of the CDR3 is 14 residues. CDR3 protein: CASSYTSAAETQYF. The CDR3 bases are TGTGCCAGCAGCTACACTAGTGCGGCGGAGACCCAGTACTTC. Full variable domain (remainder filled in from reference TRBV2 and TRBJ2-5): EPEVTQTPSHQVTQMGQEVILRCVPISNHLYFYWYRQILGQKVEFLVSFYNNEISEKSEIFDDQFSVERPDGSNFTLKIRSTKLEDSAMYFCASSYTSAAETQYFGPGTRLLVL.

The rearrangement joins TRBV5-1 to TRBJ1-6; 9 bases fit TRBD1. The CDR3 spans 15 residues. Germline CDR1 is SGHRS and CDR2 is YFSETQ. V trimming: 2 bases; J trimming: 7 bases; junction bases outside the gene matches: 4. The CDR3 loop reads CASSLQGALNSPLHF. The CDR3 DNA sequence: TGCGCCAGCAGCTTACAGGGGGCGCTCAATTCACCCCTCCACTTT. Full variable domain (missing parts from reference TRBV5-1 and TRBJ1-6): KAGVTQTPRYLIKTRGQQVTLSCSPISGHRSVSWYQQTPGQGLQFLFEYFSETQRNKGNFPGRFSGRQFSNSRSEMNVSTLELGDSALYLCASSLQGALNSPLHFGNGTRLTVT.

The chain combines TRBV5-6 with TRBJ1-6; TRBD1 is a possible D gene (6 bases). CDR3 length: 18 residues. The germline V gene encodes CDR1 SGHDT and CDR2 YYEEEE. Deletions cut 1 base from V and 1 base from J, with 15 bases between. The CDR3 DNA is TGTGCCAGCAGCTTGCGCAAGACAGGTCTTTCCTATAATTCACCCCTCCACTTT. It codes for CASSLRKTGLSYNSPLHF.

The rearrangement uses TRBV5-4 and TRBJ2-5, with TRBD1 as a possible D gene (7 bases). V shed 4 bases and J shed 2 bases, with 12 bases lying between them. This CDR3 is built from 14 residues. Germline CDR1 reads SGHNT; CDR2 reads YYREEE (reference sequence). CDR3 region: CASSAGQPQETQYF. The CDR3, as DNA: TGTGCCAGCAGCGCGGGACAGCCACAAGAGACCCAGTACTTC.

The genes are TRBV12-3 or TRBV12-4 and TRBJ1-2; 7 nucleotides align to TRBD1. V lost 3 bases and J lost 5; bases outside the gene matches: 3. The CDR3 is 13 residues long. The CDR3 region is CASSLDRTYGYTF. CDR3 nucleotide sequence: TGTGCCAGCAGTTTGGACAGGACATATGGCTACACCTTC.